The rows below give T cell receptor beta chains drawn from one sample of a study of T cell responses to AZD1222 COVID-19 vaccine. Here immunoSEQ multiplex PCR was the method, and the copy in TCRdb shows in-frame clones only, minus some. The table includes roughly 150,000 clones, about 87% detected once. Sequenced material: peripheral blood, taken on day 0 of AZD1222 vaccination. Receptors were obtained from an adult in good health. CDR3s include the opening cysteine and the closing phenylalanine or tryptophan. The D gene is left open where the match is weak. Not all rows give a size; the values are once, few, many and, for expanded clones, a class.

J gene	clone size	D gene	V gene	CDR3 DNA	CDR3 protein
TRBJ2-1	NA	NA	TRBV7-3	TGTGCCAGCAGCTCCTTTCGGGGGCCTTACAATGAGCAGTTCTTC	CASSSFRGPYNEQFF
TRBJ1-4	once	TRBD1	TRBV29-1	TGCAGCGTTGGGGACAGGGGTGAAAAACTGTTTTTT	CSVGDRGEKLFF
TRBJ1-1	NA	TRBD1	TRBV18	TGTGCCAGCTCACCCAGAAGGACAGGGACGGGTGAAGCTTTCTTT	CASSPRRTGTGEAFF
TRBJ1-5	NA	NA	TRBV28	TGTGCCAGCAGTTCCCGGGCGCTCAATCAGCCCCAGCATTTT	CASSSRALNQPQHF
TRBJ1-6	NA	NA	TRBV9	TGTGCCAGCAGCTTTGGACACAGCTCTAATTCACCCCTCCACTTT	CASSFGHSSNSPLHF
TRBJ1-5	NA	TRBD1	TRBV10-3	TGTGCCATCAGTGATAGGACAGGGGTCGGTCAGCCCCAGCATTTT	CAISDRTGVGQPQHF
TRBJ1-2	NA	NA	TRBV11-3	TGTGCCAGCAGCTTAGGGGCCGTTTCCTATGGCTACACCTTC	CASSLGAVSYGYTF
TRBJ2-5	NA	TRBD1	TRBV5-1	TGCGCCAGCAGCTTGGCTACAACAGGGGGACAGAAAGAGACCCAGTACTTC	CASSLATTGGQKETQYF
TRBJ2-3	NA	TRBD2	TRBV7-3	TGTGCCAGCAGCCCCACCGGGACTAGCGGACCCACAGATACGCAGTATTTT	CASSPTGTSGPTDTQYF
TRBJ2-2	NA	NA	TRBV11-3	TGTGCCAGCAGCTCCAGGAGCGTCGCCGGGGAGCTGTTTTTT	CASSSRSVAGELFF
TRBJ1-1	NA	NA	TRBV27	TGTGCCAGCAGTTTCCGGGGGGGGACTGAAGCTTTCTTT	CASSFRGGTEAFF
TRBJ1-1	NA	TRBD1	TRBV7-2	TGTGCCAGCCAGACAGGGCCAAACACTGAAGCTTTCTTT	CASQTGPNTEAFF
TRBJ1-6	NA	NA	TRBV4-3	TGCGCCAGCAGGGAGGGCAGGTACAGTTCACCCCTCCACTTT	CASREGRYSSPLHF
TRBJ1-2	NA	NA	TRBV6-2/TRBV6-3	TGTGCCAGCAGTTTAACGGCCGCTGGGGGCGGCTACACCTTC	CASSLTAAGGGYTF
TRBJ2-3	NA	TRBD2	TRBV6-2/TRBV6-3	TGTGCCAGCAGCCCCCGACTAGCGGGAGATACGCAGTATTTT	CASSPRLAGDTQYF
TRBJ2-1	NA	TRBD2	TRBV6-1	TGTGCCAGCAGTGAATCACTAGCGGGACTTATCTTAGAGCAGTTCTTC	CASSESLAGLILEQFF
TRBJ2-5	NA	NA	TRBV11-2	TGTGCCAGCACCTCACAAGAGACCCAGTACTTC	CASTSQETQYF
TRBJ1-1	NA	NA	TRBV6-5	TGTGCCAGCAGTTACACGAGGAACACTGAAGCTTTCTTT	CASSYTRNTEAFF
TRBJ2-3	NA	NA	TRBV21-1	TGTGCCAGCAGCACTCCACTAGCGGGAGGGTATTATACGCAGTATTTT	CASSTPLAGGYYTQYF
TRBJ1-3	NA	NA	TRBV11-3	TGTGCCAGCAGCCCTAGGGCCAGCGGAAACACCATATATTTT	CASSPRASGNTIYF
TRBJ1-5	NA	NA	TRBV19	TGTGCCAGTAGTGATCGGGCCCGGGGGGCAGGCAATCAGCCCCAGCATTTT	CASSDRARGAGNQPQHF
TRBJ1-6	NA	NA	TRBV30	TGTGCCTCACGCGTCAGCGATTCACCCCTCCACTTT	CASRVSDSPLHF
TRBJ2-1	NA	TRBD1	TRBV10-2	TGCGCCAGCAGTGAGATGGGGGCGAGGGGGACAGGGGTCTACAATGAGCAGTTCTTC	CASSEMGARGTGVYNEQFF
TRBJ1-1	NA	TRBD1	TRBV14	TGTGCCAGCAGCCCAGGGACAGGGATCAACACTGAAGCTTTCTTT	CASSPGTGINTEAFF
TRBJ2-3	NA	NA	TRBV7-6	TGTGCCAGCAGCTTAGGAATAACCGGGACTAGCACAGATACGCAGTATTTT	CASSLGITGTSTDTQYF
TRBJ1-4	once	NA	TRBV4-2	TGTGCCAGCAGCCAAGATTTGCAGCAAAGAATGCATAAACTGTTTTTT	CASSQDLQQRMHKLFF
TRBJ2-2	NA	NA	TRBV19	TGTGCCAGTAGTTGGGGCAGGATGCAGGCCGGGGAGCTGTTTTTT	CASSWGRMQAGELFF
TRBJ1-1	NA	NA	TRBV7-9	TGTGCCAGCAGCTCTAGGGGGGACACTGAAGCTTTCTTT	CASSSRGDTEAFF
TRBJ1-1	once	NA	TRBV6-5	TGTGCCAGCACCTACCTATCCTCCAACACTGAAGCTTTCTTT	CASTYLSSNTEAFF
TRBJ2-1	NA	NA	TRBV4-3	TGCGCCAGCAGCCCTGAGGCGGCGGCAGCCCCCAATGAGCAGTTCTTC	CASSPEAAAAPNEQFF
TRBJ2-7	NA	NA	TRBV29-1	TGCAGCGTCCTCGTAACGAGGGGCTACTACGAGCAGTACTTC	CSVLVTRGYYEQYF
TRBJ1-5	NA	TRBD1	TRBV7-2	TGTGCCAGCAGGGTAGGACAGGACCCTAATCAGCCCCAGCATTTT	CASRVGQDPNQPQHF
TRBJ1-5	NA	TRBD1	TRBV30	TGTGCCTGGACTGAAGGGACAGGCCGTGATCAGCCCCAGCATTTT	CAWTEGTGRDQPQHF
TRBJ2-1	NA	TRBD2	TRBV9	TGTGCCAGCAGCGTAGTAACGAGCGGGAGGGCCAAAGGCAATGAGCAGTTCTTC	CASSVVTSGRAKGNEQFF
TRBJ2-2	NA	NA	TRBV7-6	TGTGCCAGCAGTTCGGTGGGGAAATACACCGGGGAGCTGTTTTTT	CASSSVGKYTGELFF
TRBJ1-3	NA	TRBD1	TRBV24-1	TGTGCCACCAGTGACCCGGGACAGGGGACTGGAAACACCATATATTTT	CATSDPGQGTGNTIYF
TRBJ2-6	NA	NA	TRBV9	TGTGCCAGCAGCGTTTCTGGGGCCAACGTCCTGACTTTC	CASSVSGANVLTF